This T cell receptor beta chain was recorded in a study of blood T cell repertoires in COVID-19 (TCRdb year 2020). Study-level background: The collaborator samples originated in the United States, Italy and Spain and spanned the acute and convalescent phases of COVID-19. Deeply sampled blood TCRbeta repertoires from subjects exposed to, actively infected with, or recovered from COVID-19 were included in the dataset. The repertoires were made available in a free public database intended to serve as a resource for research on the immune response to SARS-CoV-2. A de-identified subject ID, COVID-19 status, age in years and sex were almost always included in the sample metadata. The material from the prospective study consisted of cDNA or gDNA derived from T cells, B-cell-depleted T cells, or PBMCs. Where available, HLA class I and class II types were obtained from metadata supplied by the sample provider rather than from assay-based typing. Samples were obtained from the ongoing ImmuneRACE study (first 160 participants) and from about 1,300 subjects provided by 6 global collaborators.

The CDR3 contains 15 residues, cysteine and phenylalanine counted. The kept DNA is CDR3 alone, 45 bases in frame from the first base. The CDR1 and CDR2 encoded by the germline V gene (reference sequence) are LGHDT and YNNKEL. Overall study outcomes, separate from this receptor: Clinical and demographic metadata were provided uncurated, with the amount varying by source and participant.

Enrolling through a virtual design, the prospective study's participants ranged in age from roughly 18 to 90 years and lived across some 22 United States geographic areas. Cohort assignment in the prospective study relied on participant-reported clinical history from a screening survey and a study questionnaire. Each participant in the prospective study had whole blood, serum and a nasopharyngeal or oropharyngeal swab collected by mobile phlebotomists. Prospective study participants could optionally give additional blood draws and questionnaires over an approximately 2-month period. Before DNA extraction, blood samples from the prospective study were shipped at room temperature or frozen. Concerning this clone: Its antigen is currently not known. One junction end disagrees with the germline gene, perhaps due to a read error.

TCRbeta CDR3 regions were amplified from genomic DNA by means of the immunoSEQ Assay, a bias-controlled multiplex PCR. The original pipeline was this. The number of nucleated cells in each sample was estimated by amplification of reference gene primers within the assay. Sequence reads were collapsed and filtered to measure the absolute abundance of every unique TCRbeta CDR3 rearrangement. For each sample, productive Simpson clonality was calculated as the square root of Simpson's diversity index over productive rearrangements. TCRdb took this table from immuneACCESS and kept in-frame rearrangements with V and J called. Such tables lack part of the clones; where checked against another copy, unresolved V genes explain under half of the gap, and the rest is unexplained. V and J calls plus clone size are reproduced from that table; the DNA served to infer D and trimming. This sample comprises about 250,000 clones, 70% to 90% of them detected only once. The ten largest clonotypes hold approximately 9.6% of the sample.

This receptor chain uses TRBV3-1 (or the pseudogene TRBV3-2) and TRBJ1-2; TRBD1 matches 9 bases in the middle. Source material: PBMCs or T cells enriched from blood (not recorded which). The receptor was isolated from a woman in her 50s with acute COVID-19. CDR3 sequence: CASSQVGQGNSGYTF. The DNA sequence is as follows: TGTGCCAGCAGCCAAGTGGGACAGGGAAACTCTGGCTACACCTTC.